This T cell receptor (beta chain) comes out of a study of blood T cell repertoires in COVID-19. Original methodology: Reference gene primer amplification in the assay estimated nucleated cell counts. The assay was immunoSEQ multiplex PCR, and TCRdb's table has in-frame clones only and misses some. V, J and clone size are those of that table, while D and trimming were read from the DNA. The sample has 210,000 or so clones, almost 85% seen once; the top ten hold 5.1%. CDR1 and CDR2 from the germline V gene are MDHEN and SYDVKM. The CDR3 totals 16 residues. V shed 2 bases, J shed 7 bases, and the junction held 9 bases outside the gene matches.

The TCR originated in a woman in her 70s with active or convalescent COVID-19. V usage is TRBV28 and J usage is TRBJ1-5; TRBD1 matches 9 bases. The sequencing input was peripheral blood. CDR3 DNA sequence: TGTGCCAGCAGTTTAGGGGGACAGGGCTCTGGACAGCCCCAGCATTTT. Its translation is CASSLGGQGSGQPQHF.